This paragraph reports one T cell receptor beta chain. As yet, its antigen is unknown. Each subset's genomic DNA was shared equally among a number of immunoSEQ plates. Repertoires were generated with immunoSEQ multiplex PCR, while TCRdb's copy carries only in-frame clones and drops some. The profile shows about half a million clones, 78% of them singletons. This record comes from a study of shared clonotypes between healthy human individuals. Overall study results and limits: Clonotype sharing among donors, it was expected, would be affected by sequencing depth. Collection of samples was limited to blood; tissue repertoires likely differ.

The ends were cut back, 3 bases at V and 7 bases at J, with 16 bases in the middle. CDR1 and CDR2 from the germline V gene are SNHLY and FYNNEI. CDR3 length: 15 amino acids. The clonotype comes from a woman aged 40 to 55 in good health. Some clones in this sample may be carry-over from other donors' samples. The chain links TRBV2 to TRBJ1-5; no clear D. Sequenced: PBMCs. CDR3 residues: CASSENGYSDQPQHF. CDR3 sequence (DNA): TGTGCCAGCAGTGAGAATGGGTATTCGGACCAGCCCCAGCATTTT.